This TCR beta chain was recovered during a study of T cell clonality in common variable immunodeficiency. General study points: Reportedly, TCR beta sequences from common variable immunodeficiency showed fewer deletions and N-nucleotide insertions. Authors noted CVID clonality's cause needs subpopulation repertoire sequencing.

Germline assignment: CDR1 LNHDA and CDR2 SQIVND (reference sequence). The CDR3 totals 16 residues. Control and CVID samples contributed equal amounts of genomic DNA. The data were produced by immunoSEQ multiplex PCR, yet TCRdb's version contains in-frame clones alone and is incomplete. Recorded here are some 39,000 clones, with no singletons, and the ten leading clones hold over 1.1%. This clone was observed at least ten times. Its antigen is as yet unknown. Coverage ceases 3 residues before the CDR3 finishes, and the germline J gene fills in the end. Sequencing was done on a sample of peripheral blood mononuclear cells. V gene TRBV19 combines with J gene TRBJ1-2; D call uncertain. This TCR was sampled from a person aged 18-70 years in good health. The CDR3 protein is CASTVRVGSSVGGYTF. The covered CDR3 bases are TGTGCCAGTACTGTTAGGGTTGGCAGTTCAGTTGGCGGC.